One and the same sample provided the 27 T cell receptor beta chains below, sequenced in a study of blood T cell repertoires in COVID-19. TCRdb's table, derived via immunoSEQ multiplex PCR, lists solely in-frame clones and lacks some. The sample includes some 300,000 clones, approximately 91% of them seen just once. Input material: PBMCs or T cells enriched from blood (not recorded which). The source of these receptors is a woman in her thirties or forties who had recovered from COVID-19.

The chain is built from TRBV5-1 and TRBJ2-7; 10 bases fit TRBD1. The CDR3 totals 12 residues. CDR1 SGHRS and CDR2 YFSETQ come from the germline V gene. V lost 10 bases, J lost 1 base, and 2 bases stayed unmatched. CDR3 nucleotide sequence: TGCGCCTCGGGACAGGGGTCCTACGAGCAGTACTTC. Its protein is CASGQGSYEQYF.

A word on this clone: Other DNA sequences from this sample encode an identical CDR3 as well. J is TRBJ1-1 and V is TRBV6-5; TRBD1 is a possible D gene (5 bases). Trimming cost V 2 bases and J 1 base, with 5 bases left between them. CDR1 is MNHEY and CDR2 is SVGAGI in the germline V gene. The CDR3 extends over 13 amino acids. The CDR3 sequence: CASSYRGNTEAFF. DNA of the CDR3: TGTGCCAGCAGTTACAGGGGGAACACTGAAGCTTTCTTT.

This chain uses TRBV2 with TRBJ1-2; D unresolved. Germline CDR1 reads SNHLY; CDR2 reads FYNNEI. CDR3 length: 13 residues. Trimming shortened V by 2 bases and J by 4 bases, and 8 bases separated the two germline ends. The CDR3 coding sequence is TGTGCCAGCAGTGAATTGAGGGTCTATGGCTACACCTTC. Translated: CASSELRVYGYTF.

The chain uses TRBV4-3 and TRBJ1-4; TRBD1 aligns across 7 bases. Germline V gene sequence: CDR1 LGHNA, CDR2 YSLEER. This CDR3 spans 14 amino acids. Germline trimming cut 1 base from V and 7 bases from J; bases unmatched to any gene: 3. The CDR3 is CASSQGQGPEKLFF. The CDR3 bases are TGCGCCAGCAGCCAAGGACAGGGACCTGAAAAACTGTTTTTT.

The chain is built from TRBV6-5 and TRBJ2-5, with TRBD1 as a possible D gene (6 bases). V lost 0 bases and J lost 2, with 7 bases in between. From germline, CDR1 is MNHEY and CDR2 SVGAGI. The CDR3 loop spans 14 amino acids. CDR3 loop: CASSYSGAQETQYF. As DNA, the CDR3 is TGTGCCAGCAGTTACTCGGGGGCTCAAGAGACCCAGTACTTC.

The rearrangement uses TRBV7-9 and TRBJ1-4; D remains unclear. V lost 1 base, J lost 5 bases, and 11 bases lay in between. The germline V gene has CDR1 SEHNR and CDR2 FQNEAQ (reference sequence). CDR3 length equals 15 residues. The CDR3 protein is CASSLVEAKNEKLFF. CDR3 nucleotides: TGTGCCAGCAGCTTAGTGGAGGCCAAGAATGAAAAACTGTTTTTT.

A single count supports this clone. V is TRBV10-1 and J is TRBJ2-7; TRBD1 aligns across 11 bases. Per germline, CDR1 WNHNN and CDR2 SYGVQD (reference sequence). The CDR3 contains 15 residues. The ends lost 8 bases at V and 5 bases at J; junction bases unmatched: 11. The CDR3 DNA reads as TGCGCCAGCTCGTGGTCCGGGACAGGGGGTAACGAGCAGTACTTC. It encodes CASSWSGTGGNEQYF.

The chain uses TRBV6-1 and TRBJ2-7, with 8 nucleotides matching TRBD1. Germline V gene data show CDR1 as MNHNS and CDR2 as SASEGT. Trimming cost V 3 bases and J 0 bases; bases outside gene matches: 4. The CDR3 length is 15 residues. The CDR3 here is CASSDLDRASYEQYF. CDR3 coding DNA: TGTGCCAGCAGTGATTTGGACAGGGCCTCCTACGAGCAGTACTTC.

The genes are TRBV9 and TRBJ1-1; D possibly corresponds to TRBD1 (6 bases). This CDR3 has 13 residues. In germline, CDR1 is SGDLS, CDR2 YYNGEE. Between the trimmed V and J ends, which lost 0 bases and 6 bases, there was a span of 9 bases. The CDR3 loop is CASSVGQDPEAFF. The CDR3 bases are TGTGCCAGCAGCGTAGGACAGGACCCTGAAGCTTTCTTT.

The chain links TRBV14 to TRBJ1-4; 7 nucleotides line up with TRBD1. With 4 bases clipped from V and 6 bases from J, the junction kept 5 bases outside the gene matches. The CDR3 spans 14 residues. Per the germline V gene, CDR1 is SGHDN and CDR2 is FVKESK. CDR3 DNA: TGTGCCAGCAGCCGCGGGACAGCGGATGAAAAACTGTTTTTT. Protein product: CASSRGTADEKLFF.

This clone was detected only a few times. The CDR3 is CASSSQGTGLIYGYTF. The CDR3, as DNA: TGTGCCAGCAGCTCCCAAGGAACAGGGTTAATCTATGGCTACACCTTC. The chain carries TRBV7-2 and TRBJ1-2; the D gene is possibly TRBD1 (6 bases). CDR1 is SGHTA and CDR2 is FQGNSA in the germline V gene. Trimming left V 4 bases short and J 4 bases short, with 19 bases between. The CDR3 has 16 amino acids.

CDR3: CASSSTGGDRGYNEQFF. In nucleotides, the CDR3 is TGCGCCAGCAGCTCAACCGGCGGGGACAGGGGATACAATGAGCAGTTCTTC. The chain recombines TRBV5-1 with TRBJ2-1; 10 bases line up with TRBD1. The length of the CDR3 is 17 residues. CDR1 and CDR2 from the germline V gene are SGHRS and YFSETQ. The junction had 10 bases not matched to a gene; V was cut back by 3 bases and J by 4 bases.

The rearrangement links TRBV4-3 to TRBJ2-7, with 8 bases aligning to TRBD1. The V gene end was trimmed by 0 bases and the J gene end by 2 bases; junction bases not matched to a gene: 12. Germline V lookup: CDR1 LGHNA, CDR2 YSLEER. This CDR3 comprises 18 residues. The CDR3 region has the DNA TGCGCCAGCAGCCAAGATATCTCTACCGGGACAGGACCCTACGAGCAGTACTTC. The encoded protein is CASSQDISTGTGPYEQYF.

The chain carries TRBV7-3 and TRBJ2-1; 11 positions match TRBD2. The CDR3 is 14 residues long. The V gene end was trimmed by 5 bases and the J gene end by 15 bases; junction bases not matched to a gene: 12. Germline V gives CDR1 SGHTA, CDR2 FQGTGA. Here the CDR3 DNA reads TGTGCCAGCAGCCCCCAATCCGGGACTAGCGGTCGGTTCTTC. Translated: CASSPQSGTSGRFF.

The CDR3 DNA reads TGCGCCAGCAGCCCGAACCCCGGACAGGGGGTACATGGCTACACCTTC. Protein: CASSPNPGQGVHGYTF. This chain connects TRBV5-1 to TRBJ1-2; 10 nucleotides agree with TRBD1. The V gene's germline CDR1 is SGHRS and CDR2 YFSETQ. Trimming at V came to 4 bases and at J to 6 bases, leaving 12 bases not matched to a gene. The CDR3 is 16 residues long.

The chain uses TRBV5-1 and TRBJ2-7; 9 bases are a match to TRBD2. The junction had 9 bases not matched to a gene; V was cut back by 0 bases and J by 5 bases. Looked up from germline, CDR1 is SGHRS and CDR2 is YFSETQ. The CDR3 sequence is 16 residues long. The CDR3 loop is CASSLAASGAPHEQYF. As DNA, the CDR3 is TGCGCCAGCAGCTTGGCGGCTAGCGGGGCCCCCCACGAGCAGTACTTC.

The V gene is TRBV18, the J gene TRBJ2-2; 7 bases align to TRBD1. J gave up 6 bases and V 0 bases, and 4 bases lay outside the gene matches. This CDR3 has 15 amino acids. The V gene's germline CDR1 is KGHSH and CDR2 LQKENI. This CDR3 reads CASSPPTGLAGELFF. For the CDR3, the DNA is TGTGCCAGCTCACCACCGACAGGGTTGGCCGGGGAGCTGTTTTTT.

The rearrangement uses TRBV7-2 and TRBJ2-1; 11 nucleotides align to TRBD1. Germline trimming cut 2 bases from V and 7 bases from J; bases unmatched to any gene: 7. Germline values: CDR1 SGHTA, CDR2 FQGNSA. The CDR3 contains 16 residues. The CDR3 reads CASSLTGTGGENEQFF. CDR3 nucleotides: TGTGCCAGCAGCTTAACCGGGACAGGGGGGGAAAATGAGCAGTTCTTC.

The gene calls are TRBV2 and TRBJ2-7; D is perhaps TRBD1 (5 bases). V was cut by 3 bases and J by 3 bases, with 9 bases left in between. The germline CDR1 and CDR2 sequences are SNHLY and FYNNEI. This CDR3 spans 13 amino acids. For the CDR3, the DNA is TGTGCCAGCAGTGACCAGGGTTACTACGAGCAGTACTTC. It translates to CASSDQGYYEQYF.

The chain uses TRBV30 and TRBJ1-3; tentatively, D is TRBD1 (6 bases). V lost 1 base, J lost 3 bases, and 10 bases lay in between. The germline gives CDR1 GTSNPN, CDR2 SVGIG (reference sequence). CDR3 length: 14 amino acids. The chain's CDR3 is CAWSGGGGGNTIYF. The CDR3 DNA sequence: TGTGCCTGGAGTGGAGGGGGTGGTGGAAACACCATATATTTT.

CDR3 coding DNA: TGTGCCAGCAGTACTCACGGGGGTTGGGGCAATCAGCCCCAGCATTTT. It is translated as CASSTHGGWGNQPQHF. The J gene is TRBJ1-5, the V gene TRBV28, with a possible D match to TRBD1 (5 bases). The CDR3 is 16 amino acids. Trimming took off 5 bases at V and 2 bases at J, with 16 bases between the two ends. Germline CDR1 is MDHEN and CDR2 is SYDVKM.

V is TRBV11-2 and J is TRBJ2-1, with no clear D. This CDR3 is built from 17 residues. Looked up from germline, CDR1 is SGHAT and CDR2 is FQNNGV. The germline V and J ends were trimmed by 1 base and 4 bases, with 17 bases remaining between them. The CDR3 spells CASSLVASGHFYNEQFF. DNA of the CDR3: TGTGCCAGCAGCTTAGTTGCTTCAGGTCATTTTTACAATGAGCAGTTCTTC. The whole variable domain, remainder taken from reference TRBV11-2 and TRBJ2-1, is EAGVAQSPRYKIIEKRQSVAFWCNPISGHATLYWYQQILGQGPKLLIQFQNNGVVDDSQLPKDRFSAERLKGVDSTLKIQPAKLEDSAVYLCASSLVASGHFYNEQFFGPGTRLTVL.

The genes are TRBV3-1 (or the pseudogene TRBV3-2) and TRBJ2-7, with 8 positions matching TRBD1. The CDR3 contains 14 residues. V gave up 3 bases and J gave up 3 bases; unmatched junction bases: 4. Per germline, CDR1 LGHDT and CDR2 YNNKEL (reference sequence). CDR3: CASSQGQVSYEQYF. The CDR3 nucleotides read TGTGCCAGCAGCCAGGGACAGGTCAGCTACGAGCAGTACTTC.

This sequence joins TRBV4-1 and TRBJ2-1; perhaps TRBD1 as D (5 bases). This CDR3 comprises 17 residues. V was pared by 3 bases and J by 7 bases, with 22 bases between. The germline V gene encodes CDR1 MGHRA and CDR2 YSYEKL. DNA for the CDR3: TGCGCCAGCAGCCAGAACCGGCAGGGAAGGATATCGAATGAGCAGTTCTTC. Protein product: CASSQNRQGRISNEQFF.

This clone was found once. V and J are TRBV27 and TRBJ1-1; D is unresolved. The V end lost 5 bases, the J end lost 1 base, and 11 bases lay between the germline ends. This CDR3 is built from 14 residues. From germline, CDR1 is MNHEY and CDR2 SMNVEV (reference sequence). The CDR3 protein is CASSTVVGNTEAFF. For the CDR3, the DNA is TGTGCCAGCAGTACGGTAGTCGGGAACACTGAAGCTTTCTTT.

The J gene is TRBJ2-5, the V gene TRBV18; 7 positions agree with TRBD2. With V trimmed by 2 bases and J by 7 bases, 7 bases remained unmatched. Germline assignment: CDR1 KGHSH and CDR2 LQKENI. The CDR3 runs 14 residues. The CDR3 region is CASSPFTREGTQYF. The DNA of the CDR3 is TGTGCCAGCTCACCATTTACCAGGGAGGGGACCCAGTACTTC.

The chain carries TRBV20-1 and TRBJ2-7, with 7 bases that match TRBD2. The length of the CDR3 is 15 residues. Germline lookup yields CDR1 DFQATT and CDR2 SNEGSKA (reference sequence). V shed 3 bases and J 1 base; nucleotides not matched to a gene: 9. CDR3 DNA: TGCAGTGCTAGTTTTCCGGGAGGAGGTTCCTACGAGCAGTACTTC. The encoded protein is CSASFPGGGSYEQYF.